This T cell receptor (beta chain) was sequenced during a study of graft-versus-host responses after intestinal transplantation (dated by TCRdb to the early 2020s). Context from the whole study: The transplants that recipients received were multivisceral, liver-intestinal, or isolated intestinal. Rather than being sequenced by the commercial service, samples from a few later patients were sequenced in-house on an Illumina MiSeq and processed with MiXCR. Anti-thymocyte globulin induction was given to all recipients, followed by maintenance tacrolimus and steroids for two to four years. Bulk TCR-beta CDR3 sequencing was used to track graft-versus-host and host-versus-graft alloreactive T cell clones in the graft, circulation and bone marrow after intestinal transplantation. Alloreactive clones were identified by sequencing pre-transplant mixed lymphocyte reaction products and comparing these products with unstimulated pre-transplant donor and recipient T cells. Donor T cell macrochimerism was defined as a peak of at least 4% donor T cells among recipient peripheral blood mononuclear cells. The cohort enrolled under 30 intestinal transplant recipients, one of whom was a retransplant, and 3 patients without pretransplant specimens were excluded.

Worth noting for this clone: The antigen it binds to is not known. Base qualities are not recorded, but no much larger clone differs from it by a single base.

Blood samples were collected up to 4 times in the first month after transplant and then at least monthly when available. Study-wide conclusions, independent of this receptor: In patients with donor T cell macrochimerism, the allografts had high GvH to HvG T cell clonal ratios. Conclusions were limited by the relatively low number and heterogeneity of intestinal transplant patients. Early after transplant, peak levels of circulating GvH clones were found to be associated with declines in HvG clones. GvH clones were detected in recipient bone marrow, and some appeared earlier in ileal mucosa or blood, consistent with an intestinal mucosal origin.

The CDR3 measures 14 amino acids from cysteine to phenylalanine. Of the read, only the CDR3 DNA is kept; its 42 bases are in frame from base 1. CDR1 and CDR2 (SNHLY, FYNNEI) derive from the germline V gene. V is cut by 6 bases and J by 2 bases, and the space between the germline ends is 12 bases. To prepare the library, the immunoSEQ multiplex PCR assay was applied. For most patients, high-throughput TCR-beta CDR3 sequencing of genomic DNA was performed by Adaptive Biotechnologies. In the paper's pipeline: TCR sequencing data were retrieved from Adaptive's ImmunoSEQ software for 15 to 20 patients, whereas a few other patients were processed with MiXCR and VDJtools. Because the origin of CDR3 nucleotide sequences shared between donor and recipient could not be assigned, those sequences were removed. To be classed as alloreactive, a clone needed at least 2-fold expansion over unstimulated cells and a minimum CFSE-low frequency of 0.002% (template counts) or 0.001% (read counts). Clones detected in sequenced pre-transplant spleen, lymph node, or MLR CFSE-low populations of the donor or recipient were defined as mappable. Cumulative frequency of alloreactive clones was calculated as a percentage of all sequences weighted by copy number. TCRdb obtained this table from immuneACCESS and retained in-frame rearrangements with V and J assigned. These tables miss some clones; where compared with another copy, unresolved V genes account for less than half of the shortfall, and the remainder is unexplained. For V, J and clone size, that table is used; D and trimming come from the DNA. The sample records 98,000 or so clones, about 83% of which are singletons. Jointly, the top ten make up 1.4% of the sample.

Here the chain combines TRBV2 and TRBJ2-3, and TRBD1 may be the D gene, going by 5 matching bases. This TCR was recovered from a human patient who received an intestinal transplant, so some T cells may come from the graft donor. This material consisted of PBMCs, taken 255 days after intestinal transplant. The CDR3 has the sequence CASRLIRVTDTQYF. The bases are TGTGCCAGCAGGCTCATCAGGGTCACAGATACGCAGTATTTT.